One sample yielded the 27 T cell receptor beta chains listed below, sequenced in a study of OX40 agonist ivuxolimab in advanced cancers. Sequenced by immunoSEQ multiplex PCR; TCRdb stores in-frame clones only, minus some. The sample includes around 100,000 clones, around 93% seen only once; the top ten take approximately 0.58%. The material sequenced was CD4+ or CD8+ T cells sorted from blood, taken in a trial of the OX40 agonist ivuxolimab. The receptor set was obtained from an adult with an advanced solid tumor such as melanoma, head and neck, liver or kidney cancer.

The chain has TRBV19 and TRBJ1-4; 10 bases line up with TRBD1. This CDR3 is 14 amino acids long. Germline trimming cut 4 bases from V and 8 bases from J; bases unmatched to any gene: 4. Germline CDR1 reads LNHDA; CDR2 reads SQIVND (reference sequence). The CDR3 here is CASSKGTGDEKLFF. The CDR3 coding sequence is TGTGCCAGTAGTAAGGGGACAGGGGACGAAAAACTGTTTTTT.

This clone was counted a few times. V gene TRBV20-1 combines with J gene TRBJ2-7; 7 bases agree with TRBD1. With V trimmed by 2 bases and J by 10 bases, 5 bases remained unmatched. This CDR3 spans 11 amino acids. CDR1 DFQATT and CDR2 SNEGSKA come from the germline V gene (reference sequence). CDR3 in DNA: TGCAGTGCTAGATTTGGACAGGACCAGTACTTC. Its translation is CSARFGQDQYF.

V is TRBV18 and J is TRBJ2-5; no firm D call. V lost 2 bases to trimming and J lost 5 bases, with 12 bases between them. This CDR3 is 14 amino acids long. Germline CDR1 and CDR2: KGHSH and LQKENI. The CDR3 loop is CASSPLSLEETQYF. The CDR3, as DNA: TGTGCCAGCTCACCATTATCCCTTGAGGAGACCCAGTACTTC.

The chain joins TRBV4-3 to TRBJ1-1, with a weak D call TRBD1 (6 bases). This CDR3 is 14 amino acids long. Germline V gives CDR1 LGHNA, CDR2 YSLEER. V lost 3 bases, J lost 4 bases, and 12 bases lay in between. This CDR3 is CASSQITGSTEAFF. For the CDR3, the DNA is TGCGCCAGCAGCCAGATTACAGGGAGCACTGAAGCTTTCTTT.

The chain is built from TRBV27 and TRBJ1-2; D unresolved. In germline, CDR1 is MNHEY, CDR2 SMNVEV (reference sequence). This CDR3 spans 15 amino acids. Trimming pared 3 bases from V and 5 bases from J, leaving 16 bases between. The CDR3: CASSFLPTSTYGYTF. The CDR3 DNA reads TGTGCCAGCAGTTTTTTACCGACTTCCACTTATGGCTACACCTTC.

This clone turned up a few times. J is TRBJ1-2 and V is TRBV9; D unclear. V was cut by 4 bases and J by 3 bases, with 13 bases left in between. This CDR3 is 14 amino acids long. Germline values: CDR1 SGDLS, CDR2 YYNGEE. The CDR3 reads CASSPALTHYGYTF. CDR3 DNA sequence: TGTGCCAGCAGCCCCGCCTTGACCCACTATGGCTACACCTTC.

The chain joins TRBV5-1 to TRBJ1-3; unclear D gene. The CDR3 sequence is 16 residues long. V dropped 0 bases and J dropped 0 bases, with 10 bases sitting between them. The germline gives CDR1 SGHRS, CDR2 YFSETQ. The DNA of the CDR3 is TGCGCCAGCAGCTTGGCCACAGAGAGCTCTGGAAACACCATATATTTT. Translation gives CASSLATESSGNTIYF.

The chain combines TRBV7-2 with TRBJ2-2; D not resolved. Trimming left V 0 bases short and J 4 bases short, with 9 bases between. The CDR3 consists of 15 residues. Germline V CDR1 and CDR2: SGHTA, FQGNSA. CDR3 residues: CASSLAPLSTGELFF. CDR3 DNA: TGTGCCAGCAGCTTAGCGCCCCTTAGCACCGGGGAGCTGTTTTTT.

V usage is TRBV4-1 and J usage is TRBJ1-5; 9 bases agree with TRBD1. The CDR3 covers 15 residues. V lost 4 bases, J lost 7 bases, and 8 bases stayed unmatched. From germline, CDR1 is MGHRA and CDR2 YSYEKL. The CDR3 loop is CASSLSGQGNQPQHF. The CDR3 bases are TGCGCCAGCAGCCTTAGCGGACAGGGGAACCAGCCCCAGCATTTT.

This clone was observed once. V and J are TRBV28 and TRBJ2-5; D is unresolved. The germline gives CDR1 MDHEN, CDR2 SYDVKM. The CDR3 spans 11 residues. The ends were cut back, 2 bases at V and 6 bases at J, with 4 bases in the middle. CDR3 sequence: CASSLGQTQYF. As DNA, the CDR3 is TGTGCCAGCAGTTTAGGGCAGACCCAGTACTTC.

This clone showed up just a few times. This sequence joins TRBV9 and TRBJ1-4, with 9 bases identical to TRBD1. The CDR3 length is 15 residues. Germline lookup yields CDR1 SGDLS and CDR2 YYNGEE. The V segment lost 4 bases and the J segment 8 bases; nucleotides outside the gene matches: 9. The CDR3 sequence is CASSKGQGIEEKLFF. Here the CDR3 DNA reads TGTGCCAGCAGCAAAGGACAGGGGATCGAAGAAAAACTGTTTTTT.

CDR3: CASSLGQGAEKLFF. For the CDR3, the DNA is TGCGCCAGCAGCTTGGGACAGGGGGCTGAAAAACTGTTTTTT. V gene TRBV5-1 combines with J gene TRBJ1-4; 10 nucleotides line up with TRBD1. This CDR3 comprises 14 residues. In germline, CDR1 is SGHRS, CDR2 YFSETQ. Trimming cost V 0 bases and J 7 bases; bases outside gene matches: 0.

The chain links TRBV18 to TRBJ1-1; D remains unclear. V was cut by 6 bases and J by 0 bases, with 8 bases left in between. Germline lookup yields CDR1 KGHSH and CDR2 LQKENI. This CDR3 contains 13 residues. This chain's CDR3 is CASSPDLNTEAFF. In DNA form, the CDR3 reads TGTGCCAGCTCCCCAGACCTGAACACTGAAGCTTTCTTT.

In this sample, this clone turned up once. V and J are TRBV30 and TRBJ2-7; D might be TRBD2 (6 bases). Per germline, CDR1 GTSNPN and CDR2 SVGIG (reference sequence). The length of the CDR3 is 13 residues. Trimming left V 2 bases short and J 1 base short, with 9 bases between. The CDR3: CAWSPGESYEQYF. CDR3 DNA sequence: TGTGCCTGGAGTCCGGGAGAATCCTACGAGCAGTACTTC.

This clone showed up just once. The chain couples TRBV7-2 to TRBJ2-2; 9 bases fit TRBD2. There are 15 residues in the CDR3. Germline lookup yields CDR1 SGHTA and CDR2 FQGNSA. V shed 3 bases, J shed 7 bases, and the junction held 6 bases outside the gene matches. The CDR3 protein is CASSLGSGSIGELFF. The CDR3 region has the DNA TGTGCCAGCAGCTTGGGTAGCGGGAGCATCGGGGAGCTGTTTTTT.

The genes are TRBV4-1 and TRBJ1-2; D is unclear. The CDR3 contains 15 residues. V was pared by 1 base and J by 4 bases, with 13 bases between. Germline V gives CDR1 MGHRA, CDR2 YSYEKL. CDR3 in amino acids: CASSQGIESFYGYTF. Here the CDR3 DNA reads TGCGCCAGCAGCCAAGGGATTGAGAGTTTCTATGGCTACACCTTC.

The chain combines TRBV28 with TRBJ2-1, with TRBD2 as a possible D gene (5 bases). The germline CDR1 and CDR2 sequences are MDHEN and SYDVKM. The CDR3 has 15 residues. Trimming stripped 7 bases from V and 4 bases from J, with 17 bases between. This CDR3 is CASTSSWRTYNEQFF. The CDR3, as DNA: TGTGCCAGCACATCTAGCTGGCGGACTTACAATGAGCAGTTCTTC.

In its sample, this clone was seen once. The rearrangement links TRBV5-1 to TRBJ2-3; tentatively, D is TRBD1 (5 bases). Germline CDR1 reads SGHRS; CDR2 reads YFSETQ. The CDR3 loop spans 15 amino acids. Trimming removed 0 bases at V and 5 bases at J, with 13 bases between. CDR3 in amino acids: CASSLGLGPEDTQYF. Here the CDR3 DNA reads TGCGCCAGCAGCTTGGGTCTGGGGCCTGAAGATACGCAGTATTTT.

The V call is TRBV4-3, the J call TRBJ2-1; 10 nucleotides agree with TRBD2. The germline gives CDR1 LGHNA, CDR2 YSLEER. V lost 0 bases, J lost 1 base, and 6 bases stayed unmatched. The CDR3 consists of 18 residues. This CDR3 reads CASSQESSGSSSYNEQFF. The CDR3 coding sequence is TGCGCCAGCAGCCAAGAGTCTAGCGGGAGTTCGTCCTACAATGAGCAGTTCTTC.

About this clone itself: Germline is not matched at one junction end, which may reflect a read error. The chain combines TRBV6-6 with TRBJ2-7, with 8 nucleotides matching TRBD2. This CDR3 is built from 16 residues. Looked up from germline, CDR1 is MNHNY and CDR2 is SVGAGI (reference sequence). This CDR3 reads CASSYSSASGPAGRNF. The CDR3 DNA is TGTGCCAGCAGTTACTCGAGTGCTAGCGGGCCCGCCGGGAGGAACTTC.

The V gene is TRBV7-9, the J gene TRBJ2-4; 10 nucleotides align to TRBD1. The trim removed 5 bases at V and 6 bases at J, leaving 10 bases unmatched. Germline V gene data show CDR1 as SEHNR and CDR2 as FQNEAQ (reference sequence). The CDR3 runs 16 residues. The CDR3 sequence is CASSPVTGGYRNIQYF. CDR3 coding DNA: TGTGCCAGCAGCCCGGTGACAGGGGGCTATAGAAACATTCAGTACTTC.

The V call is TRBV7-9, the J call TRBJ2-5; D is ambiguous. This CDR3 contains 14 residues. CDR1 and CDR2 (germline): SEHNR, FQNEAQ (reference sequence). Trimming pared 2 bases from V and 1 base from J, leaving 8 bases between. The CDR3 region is CASSLSWTQETQYF. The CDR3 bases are TGTGCCAGCAGCTTAAGTTGGACCCAAGAGACCCAGTACTTC.

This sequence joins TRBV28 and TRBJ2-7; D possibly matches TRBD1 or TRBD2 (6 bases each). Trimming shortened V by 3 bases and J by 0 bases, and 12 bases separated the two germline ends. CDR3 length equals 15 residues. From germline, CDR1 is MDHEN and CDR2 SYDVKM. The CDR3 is CASSFEGGPSYEQYF. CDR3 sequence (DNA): TGTGCCAGCAGTTTTGAGGGGGGACCCTCCTACGAGCAGTACTTC.

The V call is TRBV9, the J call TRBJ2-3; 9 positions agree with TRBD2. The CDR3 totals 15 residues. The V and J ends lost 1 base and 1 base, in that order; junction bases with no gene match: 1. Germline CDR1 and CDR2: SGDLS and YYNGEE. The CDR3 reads CASSVRTSGTDTQYF. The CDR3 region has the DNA TGTGCCAGCAGCGTAAGGACTAGCGGCACAGATACGCAGTATTTT. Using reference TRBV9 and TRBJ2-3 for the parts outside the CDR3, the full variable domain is DSGVTQTPKHLITATGQRVTLRCSPRSGDLSVYWYQQSLDQGLQFLIQYYNGEERAKGNILERFSAQQFPDLHSELNLSSLELGDSALYFCASSVRTSGTDTQYFGPGTRLTVL.

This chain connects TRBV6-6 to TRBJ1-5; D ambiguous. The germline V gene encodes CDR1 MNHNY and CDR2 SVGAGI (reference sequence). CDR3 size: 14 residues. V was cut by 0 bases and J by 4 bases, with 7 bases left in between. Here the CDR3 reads CASSYSATNQPQHF. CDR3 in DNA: TGTGCCAGCAGTTACTCGGCCACGAATCAGCCCCAGCATTTT.

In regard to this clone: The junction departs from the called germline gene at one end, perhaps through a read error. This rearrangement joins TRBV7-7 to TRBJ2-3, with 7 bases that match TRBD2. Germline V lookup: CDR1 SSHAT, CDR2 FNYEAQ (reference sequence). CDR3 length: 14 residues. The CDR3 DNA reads TGTGCTAGCAGCTTAGGCCTAGCGGCAGATACGCAGTATTTT. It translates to CASSLGLAADTQYF. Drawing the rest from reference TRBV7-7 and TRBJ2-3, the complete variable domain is GAGVSQSPRYKVTKRGQDVTLRCDPISSHATLYWYQQALGQGPEFLTYFNYEAQPDKSGLPSDRFSAERPEGSISTLTIQRTEQRDSAMYRCASSLGLAADTQYFGPGTRLTVL.

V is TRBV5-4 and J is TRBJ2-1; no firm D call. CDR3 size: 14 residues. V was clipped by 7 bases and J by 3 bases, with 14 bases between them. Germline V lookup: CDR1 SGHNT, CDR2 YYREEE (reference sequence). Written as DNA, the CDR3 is TGTGCCAGCGCCAGCACTCGTGTCTACAATGAGCAGTTCTTC. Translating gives CASASTRVYNEQFF.